Reported below is one T cell receptor beta chain. One entry per CDR3 protein, called by TCRdb with MiXCR from the RT-PCR reads. This table has just under 550,000 distinct CDR3 sequences, under 25% appearing once. Germline V gene lookup returns CDR1 SGHRS and CDR2 YFSETQ. Trimming took off 7 bases at V and 4 bases at J, with 14 bases between the two ends. This CDR3 spans 13 amino acids. This record belongs to a study of response to subunit inactivated influenza vaccine. The same sample was also studied in work on T cells expressing NK-cell markers. From that report: The authors made TCR beta cDNA libraries by 5'RACE template switching. This switching added a universal primer site and UMIs. It was from sorted CD3+CD56+NKG2C+, CD3+CD56+NKG2C- and CD3+CD56-NKG2C+ T cells that TCR beta repertoires came. About six donors showed dominant NKG2C+ clonotypes comprising roughly 1.0-7.5% of their CD8+ T cells.

The sequence was collected from a man in his fifties who received an inactivated influenza vaccine. Source: CD4+ T cells sorted from PBMCs, taken roughly 12 days after vaccination. The chain has TRBV5-1 and TRBJ1-2, with D maybe TRBD1 (5 bases). CDR3 protein: CASGPGGVYGYTF. DNA of the CDR3: TGCGCCAGCGGCCCTGGAGGGGTCTATGGCTACACCTTC.